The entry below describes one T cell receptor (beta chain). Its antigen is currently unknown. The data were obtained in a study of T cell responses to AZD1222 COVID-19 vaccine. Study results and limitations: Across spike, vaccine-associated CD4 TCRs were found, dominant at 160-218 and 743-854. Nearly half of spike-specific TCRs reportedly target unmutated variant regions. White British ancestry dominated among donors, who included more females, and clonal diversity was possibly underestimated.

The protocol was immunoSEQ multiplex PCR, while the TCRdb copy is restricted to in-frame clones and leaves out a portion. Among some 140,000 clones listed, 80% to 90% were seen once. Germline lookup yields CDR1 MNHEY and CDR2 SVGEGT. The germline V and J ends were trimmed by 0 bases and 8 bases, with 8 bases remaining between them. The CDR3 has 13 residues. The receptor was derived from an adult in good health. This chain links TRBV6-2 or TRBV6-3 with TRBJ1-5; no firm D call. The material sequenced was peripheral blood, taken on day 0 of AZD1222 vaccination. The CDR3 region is CASSYSPGKPQHF. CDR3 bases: TGTGCCAGCAGTTACTCCCCGGGGAAGCCCCAGCATTTT.